The T cell receptor (beta chain) described here comes from a study of Ad26.COV2.S vaccination and SARS-CoV-2 variants. Points from the study as a whole: Analyses of TCR breadth and depth may have underestimated total T cell responses. Higher spike-specific TCR breadth was found in vaccine recipients than in placebo recipients.

Details on this clone: Its matching antigen is unknown.

The CDR3 contains 16 residues. This table comes from immunoSEQ multiplex PCR, and its TCRdb copy is limited to in-frame clones, with some not included. The sample includes roughly 180,000 clones, around 88% of them seen just once. The rearrangement links TRBV1 to TRBJ2-1; the tabulated D call, TRBD2, remains unverified against the DNA. TRBV1 is termed a pseudogene. The sample in question was peripheral blood, obtained after recovery from COVID-19. This receptor was taken from a human donor who had recovered from COVID-19. The CDR3 reads CTSSLRYNFTHNEQFF. In nucleotides, the CDR3 is TGCACCAGCAGCCTGAGGTATAACTTTACCCACAATGAGCAGTTCTTC.